This T cell receptor (beta chain) was sequenced for a study of graft-versus-host responses after intestinal transplantation. The data were produced by immunoSEQ multiplex PCR, yet TCRdb's version contains in-frame clones alone and is incomplete. Found here are tens of thousands of clones, over 85% of them singletons; the top ten hold 0.45% to 0.55%. V lost 2 bases and J lost 4, with 9 bases in between. The CDR3 totals 13 residues. Germline-derived CDR1 and CDR2 are SGHNT and YENEEA. Note on this clone: Its specificity is unknown.

The study's findings and limits: Marrow from the recipient contained GvH clones, some of which had appeared first in ileum or blood.

The TCR sequence derives from a human donor who received an intestinal transplant. The genes are TRBV11-3 and TRBJ2-7; the D is unclear. The source was unstimulated CD8+ T cells sorted from spleen or lymph node cells, collected before intestinal transplant. The CDR3 protein is CASSLSEKYEQYF. Here the CDR3 DNA reads TGTGCCAGCAGCTTATCAGAAAAGTACGAGCAGTACTTC. Drawing the rest from reference TRBV11-3 and TRBJ2-7, the complete variable domain is EAGVVQSPRYKIIEKKQPVAFWCNPISGHNTLYWYLQNLGQGPELLIRYENEEAVDDSQLPKDRFSAERLKGVDSTLKIQPAELGDSAVYLCASSLSEKYEQYFGPGTRLTVT.